Shown below are 25 T cell receptor beta chains from a single sample sequenced in a study of vaccination and CD4 T cells after COVID-19. TCRdb independently ran MiXCR on the PCR reads; one entry per CDR3 protein. The table includes tens of thousands of distinct CDR3 sequences, around 49% detected once. Material: CD4+ T cells from blood, obtained before SARS-CoV-2 vaccination. Receptors originate from a human donor who had recovered from COVID-19.

The V gene is TRBV6-1, the J gene TRBJ2-2, with 11 bases fitting TRBD2. The germline V gene encodes CDR1 MNHNS and CDR2 SASEGT. With V trimmed by 5 bases and J by 5 bases, 7 bases remained unmatched. This CDR3 region has 16 residues. The CDR3: CASSNSGRAVTGELFF. CDR3 DNA: TGTGCCAGCAGTAATAGCGGGAGGGCCGTAACCGGGGAGCTGTTTTTT.

J is TRBJ1-2 and V is TRBV2; TRBD1 might be the D (6 bases). The CDR3 loop spans 13 amino acids. Between the trimmed V and J ends, which lost 6 bases and 4 bases, there was a span of 12 bases. CDR1 is SNHLY and CDR2 is FYNNEI in the germline V gene. The chain's CDR3 is CASRLGTLYGYTF. The CDR3 region has the DNA TGTGCCAGCAGGCTCGGGACACTCTATGGCTACACCTTC.

J is TRBJ1-5 and V is TRBV18; D ambiguous. Between the trimmed V and J ends, which lost 5 bases and 5 bases, there was a span of 10 bases. The CDR3 totals 13 residues. The germline V gene has CDR1 KGHSH and CDR2 LQKENI. The CDR3 bases are TGTGCCAGCTCAGCCTCTGGTCATCAGCCCCAGCATTTT. Residues: CASSASGHQPQHF.

Only a few counts were recorded for this clonotype. The gene calls are TRBV20-1 and TRBJ2-7, with D perhaps TRBD1 (6 bases). This CDR3 is 12 amino acids long. Germline CDR1 reads DFQATT; CDR2 reads SNEGSKA (reference sequence). Trimming left V 4 bases short and J 4 bases short, with 11 bases between. CDR3: CSANRGSYEQYF. Written as DNA, the CDR3 is TGCAGTGCTAATAGGGGGAGTTACGAGCAGTACTTC.

The V and J genes are TRBV2 and TRBJ1-5, with unresolved D. The CDR3 loop spans 12 amino acids. Germline assignment: CDR1 SNHLY and CDR2 FYNNEI. Trimming removed 5 bases at V and 4 bases at J, with 6 bases between. DNA for the CDR3: TGTGCCAGCAGTCCACCTAATCAGCCCCAGCATTTT. Protein: CASSPPNQPQHF. The whole variable domain, remainder taken from reference TRBV2 and TRBJ1-5, is EPEVTQTPSHQVTQMGQEVILRCVPISNHLYFYWYRQILGQKVEFLVSFYNNEISEKSEIFDDQFSVERPDGSNFTLKIRSTKLEDSAMYFCASSPPNQPQHFGDGTRLSIL.

This clonotype was observed a single time. The chain employs TRBV11-1 and TRBJ2-7; D unresolved. Per the germline V gene, CDR1 is SGHAT and CDR2 is FQDESV (reference sequence). The CDR3 covers 15 residues. The germline V and J ends were trimmed by 7 bases and 4 bases, with 20 bases remaining between them. CDR3 region: CASTSDPTTKYEQYF. DNA for the CDR3: TGTGCCAGCACCTCGGACCCCACTACAAAATACGAGCAGTACTTC.

This clonotype was found a few times. The chain links TRBV6-1 to TRBJ2-3; no clear D gene. This CDR3 spans 13 amino acids. V lost 3 bases and J lost 2, with 6 bases in between. Germline V gene data show CDR1 as MNHNS and CDR2 as SASEGT. CDR3 sequence (DNA): TGTGCCAGCAGTGATCAGAACACAGATACGCAGTATTTT. Amino acids: CASSDQNTDTQYF.

The chain carries TRBV6-1 and TRBJ1-2, with TRBD1 as a possible D gene (5 bases). Germline CDR1 and CDR2: MNHNS and SASEGT. The CDR3 loop spans 13 amino acids. Trimming stripped 5 bases from V and 8 bases from J, with 15 bases between. CDR3 amino acids: CASSIQGPRGYTF. DNA of the CDR3: TGTGCCAGCAGTATCCAGGGTCCCCGAGGCTACACCTTC.

V and J are TRBV20-1 and TRBJ2-1, with 7 bases matching TRBD2. V was clipped by 4 bases and J by 4 bases; unmatched bases: 4. The CDR3 consists of 13 residues. The germline gives CDR1 DFQATT, CDR2 SNEGSKA (reference sequence). Here the CDR3 DNA reads TGCAGTGCTACCCCGGGGGGATACAATGAGCAGTTCTTC. This codes for CSATPGGYNEQFF.

The V and J genes are TRBV30 and TRBJ1-5; weak D call: TRBD1 (6 bases). The CDR3 is made up of 13 amino acids. Between the trimmed V and J ends, which lost 5 bases and 0 bases, there was a span of 8 bases. In germline, CDR1 is GTSNPN, CDR2 SVGIG (reference sequence). DNA for the CDR3: TGTGCCTGGGGGACAACTAGCAATCAGCCCCAGCATTTT. Translating gives CAWGTTSNQPQHF.

This chain joins TRBV7-8 and TRBJ2-3; a possible D gene is TRBD2 (5 bases). The length of the CDR3 is 12 residues. Trimming removed 5 bases from V and 7 bases from J, with 10 bases in between. The germline V gene encodes CDR1 SGHVS and CDR2 FQNEAQ. CDR3 sequence (DNA): TGTGCCAGCAGCATGGGAGCTAATACGCAGTATTTT. Protein product: CASSMGANTQYF.

This clonotype was recorded a few times. The CDR3 region has the DNA TGTGCCAGCAGCCCAGGGTACCGTTACGAGCAGTACTTC. Its translation: CASSPGYRYEQYF. This chain joins TRBV7-3 and TRBJ2-7; maybe TRBD1 (5 bases). Germline loops: CDR1 SGHTA, CDR2 FQGTGA. V was clipped by 5 bases and J by 4 bases, with 12 bases between them. The CDR3 contains 13 residues.

The rearrangement joins TRBV29-1 to TRBJ1-2; D gene unclear. Germline loops: CDR1 SQVTM, CDR2 ANQGSEA. The germline V and J ends were trimmed by 4 bases and 2 bases, with 5 bases remaining between them. This CDR3 has 11 amino acids. CDR3 loop: CSVGSNYGYTF. The DNA for the CDR3 is TGCAGCGTTGGAAGCAACTATGGCTACACCTTC.

This clonotype was detected only once. The chain uses TRBV19 and TRBJ2-6; possible D gene TRBD1, 7 bases. Trimming stripped 7 bases from V and 0 bases from J, with 16 bases between. The CDR3 sequence is 17 residues long. Germline CDR1 LNHDA, CDR2 SQIVND (reference sequence). The CDR3 protein is CASTAGQRFSGANVLTF. The CDR3 DNA is TGTGCCAGTACTGCGGGACAGAGATTCTCTGGGGCCAACGTCCTGACTTTC.

V and J are TRBV28 and TRBJ2-1, with 9 nucleotides matching TRBD1. This CDR3 comprises 14 residues. CDR1 and CDR2 from the germline V gene are MDHEN and SYDVKM. V was clipped by 9 bases and J by 6 bases; unmatched bases: 9. CDR3 sequence reads: CASAGTGLVNEQFF. Here the CDR3 DNA reads TGTGCCAGTGCGGGGACAGGGCTTGTCAATGAGCAGTTCTTC. Full variable domain (remainder filled in from reference TRBV28 and TRBJ2-1): DVKVTQSSRYLVKRTGEKVFLECVQDMDHENMFWYRQDPGLGLRLIYFSYDVKMKEKGDIPEGYSVSREKKERFSLILESASTNQTSMYLCASAGTGLVNEQFFGPGTRLTVL.

The chain employs TRBV7-9 and TRBJ2-2, with 12 bases aligning to TRBD2. Germline V gives CDR1 SEHNR, CDR2 FQNEAQ (reference sequence). The junction had 3 bases not matched to a gene; V was cut back by 1 base and J by 6 bases. This CDR3 region has 16 residues. The CDR3 here is CASSLGLAGAAGELFF. CDR3 DNA sequence: TGTGCCAGCAGCTTAGGACTAGCGGGAGCGGCCGGGGAGCTGTTTTTT. Complete variable domain (other parts from reference TRBV7-9 and TRBJ2-2): DTGVSQNPRHKITKRGQNVTFRCDPISEHNRLYWYRQTLGQGPEFLTYFQNEAQLEKSRLLSDRFSAERPKGSFSTLEIQRTEQGDSAMYLCASSLGLAGAAGELFFGEGSRLTVL.

This chain connects TRBV6-1 to TRBJ2-1; TRBD1 matches at 11 bases. Trimming removed 7 bases from V and 6 bases from J; junction bases left unmatched: 11. The CDR3 runs 16 residues. Germline lookup yields CDR1 MNHNS and CDR2 SASEGT. CDR3 amino acids: CASTDTGTGGFNEQFF. CDR3 in DNA: TGTGCCAGCACTGATACCGGGACAGGGGGATTCAATGAGCAGTTCTTC.

V and J are TRBV4-3 and TRBJ2-1; D is perhaps TRBD1 (6 bases). CDR1 is LGHNA and CDR2 is YSLEER in the germline V gene. V lost 1 base to trimming and J lost 6 bases, with 10 bases between them. The CDR3 covers 14 residues. As DNA, the CDR3 is TGCGCCAGCAGCCAAGTTCTAGGGGGCAATGAGCAGTTCTTC. It encodes CASSQVLGGNEQFF.

The V call is TRBV6-1, the J call TRBJ1-2; 8 bases line up with TRBD1. This CDR3 contains 14 residues. Germline V lookup: CDR1 MNHNS, CDR2 SASEGT. Trimming took 1 base from V and 3 from J; bases not matched to a gene: 1. CDR3 residues: CASSEVQGDYGYTF. DNA for the CDR3: TGTGCCAGCAGTGAAGTACAGGGGGACTATGGCTACACCTTC.

In DNA form, the CDR3 reads TGTGCCAGCAGGCTGGGACAAAAATACGAGCAGTACTTC. Translation: CASRLGQKYEQYF. The chain joins TRBV7-9 to TRBJ2-7; maybe TRBD1 (6 bases). Per the germline V gene, CDR1 is SEHNR and CDR2 is FQNEAQ (reference sequence). The CDR3 runs to 13 residues. V gave up 6 bases and J gave up 4 bases, with 13 bases separating them.

This sequence joins TRBV7-2 and TRBJ2-7; D possibly uses TRBD1 or TRBD2 (5 bases each). This CDR3 is 15 amino acids long. The ends were cut back, 7 bases at V and 0 bases at J, with 16 bases in the middle. CDR1 is SGHTA and CDR2 is FQGNSA in the germline V gene. The CDR3 spells CASTPRPGSSYEQYF. The CDR3 nucleotides are TGTGCCAGCACTCCAAGGCCAGGGAGCTCCTACGAGCAGTACTTC. Combining the CDR3 with reference TRBV7-2 and TRBJ2-7 gives the whole variable domain GAGVSQSPSNKVTEKGKDVELRCDPISGHTALYWYRQSLGQGLEFLIYFQGNSAPDKSGLPSDRFSAERTGGSVSTLTIQRTQQEDSAVYLCASTPRPGSSYEQYFGPGTRLTVT.

The V call is TRBV28, the J call TRBJ2-3, with 10 bases aligning to TRBD2. J lost 3 bases, V lost 7 bases, and 19 bases had no gene match. This CDR3 is built from 19 residues. Germline loops: CDR1 MDHEN, CDR2 SYDVKM. The CDR3, as DNA: TGTGCCAGCACCACCGGAGGACTAGCGGCCTTTGGGAGGACAGATACGCAGTATTTT. Translation gives CASTTGGLAAFGRTDTQYF.

This clonotype was counted only a few times. V is TRBV7-9 and J is TRBJ2-7, with 8 positions matching TRBD1. This CDR3 is built from 13 residues. V lost 6 bases, J lost 3 bases, and 4 bases stayed unmatched. Germline lookup yields CDR1 SEHNR and CDR2 FQNEAQ (reference sequence). The CDR3 DNA reads as TGTGCCAGCAGAGAAGGACAGGGCTACGAGCAGTACTTC. Translation: CASREGQGYEQYF.

This clonotype was detected only a few times. The J gene is TRBJ2-5, the V gene TRBV19, with D perhaps matching TRBD2 (5 bases). With 3 bases removed from V and 1 base from J, the gap between germline ends came to 12 bases. Germline CDR1 reads LNHDA; CDR2 reads SQIVND (reference sequence). The CDR3 length is 15 residues. The CDR3 loop reads CASSMIGRGQETQYF. CDR3 DNA: TGTGCCAGTAGTATGATAGGGAGAGGCCAAGAGACCCAGTACTTC.

The chain employs TRBV18 and TRBJ2-3, with D perhaps TRBD1 (6 bases). V lost 6 bases to trimming and J lost 1 base, with 17 bases between them. The germline CDR1 and CDR2 sequences are KGHSH and LQKENI. This CDR3 is built from 16 residues. The CDR3: CASSRTPGVGTDTQYF. The CDR3, as DNA: TGTGCCAGCTCGCGAACCCCAGGGGTTGGCACAGATACGCAGTATTTT.